This T cell receptor (beta chain) was profiled in a study of T-cell reconstitution after alpha-beta-depleted transplantation in children (dated by TCRdb to 2016 to 2017). About the investigation overall: T-cell immune reconstitution after TCRalphabeta/CD19-depleted allogeneic hematopoietic cell transplantation in children was quantitatively tracked in the study by means of TCR repertoire profiling.

The paper's findings and limits, for the study overall: The high TCRbeta diversity at day 60 in some patients was ascribed to recipient T cells and intrathymic progenitors that had survived conditioning. Apparently early alphabetaT-cell count recovery about two months after transplant reportedly relied on only several hundred rapidly expanded clones derived from non-depleted graft cells. The frequencies of hyperexpanded clones fell over the following months, and after one year, T-cell counts and TCRbeta diversity were mostly attributed to newly produced T cells.

From the germline V gene, CDR1 is SGHTA and CDR2 is FQGNSA. The trim is 5 bases for V and 1 base for J, with a gap of 16 bases between the germline ends. Taken from cysteine to phenylalanine, the CDR3 has 16 residues. This entry keeps only the CDR3 DNA: 48 bases, framed from base 1. This clonotype has only a few counts. No cognate antigen has been identified for it. The input lacks base qualities; no much larger clone sits a single base away. This specimen's treatment or condition label, interpreted: allogeneic hematopoietic cell transplantation with graft depleted of TCRalphabeta T cells and CD19 B cells. The children who served as transplant recipients had been given grafts of TCRalphabeta/CD19-depleted allogeneic hematopoietic cells. The library relied on PCR. Sequencing was performed on an Illumina HiSeq 2500. TCR libraries were prepared with molecular barcoding, using unique molecular identifiers to normalize TCRbeta repertoire quantification. TCRdb redid the processing of the public reads, applying fastp at Q25 and MiXCR, and retained in-frame beta chains. Rows matching on CDR3 protein sequence are summarized as one entry with the most common DNA and genes. The sample has some 310,000 distinct CDR3 sequences on record, about a quarter of them singletons. The ten largest clones take up roughly 11% of the sample.

This chain is built from TRBV7-2 and TRBJ2-3; the D gene is not confidently resolved. The sample here was PBMCs, mostly from graft donor cells, taken 180 days after TCRalphabeta/CD19-depleted stem cell transplant. The clonotype was recovered from a male patient between 5 and 17 years old who had a stem cell transplant for acute lymphoblastic leukemia, so the T cells may come from the graft donor. The sequenced DNA is TGTGCCAGCAGCCTTGACTCGTTGTCTGGCACAGATACGCAGTATTTT. Translation gives CASSLDSLSGTDTQYF.